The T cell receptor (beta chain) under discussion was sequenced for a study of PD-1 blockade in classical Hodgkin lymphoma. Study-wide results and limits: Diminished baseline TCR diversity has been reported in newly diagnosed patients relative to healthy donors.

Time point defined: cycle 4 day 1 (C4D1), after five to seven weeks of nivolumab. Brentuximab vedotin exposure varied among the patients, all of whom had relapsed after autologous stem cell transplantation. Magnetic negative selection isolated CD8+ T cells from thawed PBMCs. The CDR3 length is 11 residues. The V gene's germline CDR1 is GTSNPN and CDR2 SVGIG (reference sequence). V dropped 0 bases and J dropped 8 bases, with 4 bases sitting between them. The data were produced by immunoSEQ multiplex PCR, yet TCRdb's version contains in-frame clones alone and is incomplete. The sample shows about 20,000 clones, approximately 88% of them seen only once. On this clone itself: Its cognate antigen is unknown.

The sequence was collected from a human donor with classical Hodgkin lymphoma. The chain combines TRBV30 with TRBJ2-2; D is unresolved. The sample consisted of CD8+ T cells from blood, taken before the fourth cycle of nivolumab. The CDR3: CAWSVGGELFF. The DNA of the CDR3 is TGTGCCTGGAGTGTGGGGGGGGAGCTGTTTTTT.